This T cell receptor (beta chain) was captured by sequencing in a study of shared clonotypes between healthy human individuals. Study-wide results and caveats: Estimated richness was generally greater in naive than memory subsets. Sharing across several donors was seen in 4% to 6.5% of naive CD4 clonotypes. A limitation of the genetic and exposure-history diversity represented arose from few donors.

Samples underwent the assay at deep level. Using immunoSEQ multiplex PCR, the repertoire was profiled, and TCRdb retains in-frame clones only, with some absent. Of hundreds of thousands of clones in the sample, roughly 95% were seen once. Remarks on this clone: Its antigen remains unidentified.

The naive CD8 fraction comprised CD45RO-negative cells positively selected for CCR7 and excluded terminally differentiated effector memory CD45RA+ cells. The germline CDR1 and CDR2 sequences are ENHRY and SYGVKD. V shed 10 bases and J shed 2 bases, with 15 bases lying between them. The length of the CDR3 is 13 residues. The rearrangement joins TRBV10-3 to TRBJ2-7, with D perhaps matching TRBD2 (5 bases). Specimen: naive CD8+ T cells sorted from blood. The source is a young woman in good health. CDR3 amino acids: CATRAAEAYEQYF. The CDR3 DNA sequence: TGTGCCACAAGGGCAGCGGAGGCCTACGAGCAGTACTTC.